This is a list of T cell receptor beta chains from one sample in a study of shared clonotypes between healthy human individuals. Data came from immunoSEQ multiplex PCR; TCRdb stores just in-frame clones and leaves some out. The data hold about 2.4 million clones, with 93% observed a single time. The sample comprised naive CD4+ T cells from PBMCs. These receptor sequences come from a man younger than 30 in good health. Some clones in this sample may be carry-over from other donors' samples. The CDR3 runs from the conserved cysteine through the conserved F or W. A D gene is named only where the DNA matches it firmly. A row's size may be missing; if present it is once, few, many or a size class.

TGCGCCAGCAGCAGAAGGACTAGCGGGAGAGGCAATGAGCAGTTCTTC	CASSRRTSGRGNEQFF	NA	TRBV5-1	TRBJ2-1	TRBD2
TGTGCCAGCAGCTTAGCGGGGCTAGCGGGATACAATGAGCAGTTCTTC	CASSLAGLAGYNEQFF	NA	TRBV7-2	TRBJ2-1	TRBD2
TGTGCCAGCAGTTTAGTGGGACTAGGTTTTTCCGGAGAGACCCAGTACTTC	CASSLVGLGFSGETQYF	NA	TRBV28	TRBJ2-5	TRBD2
TGTGCCAGCAGCACCGGACTAGCGGCCCGAGATACGCAGTATTTT	CASSTGLAARDTQYF	NA	TRBV7-2	TRBJ2-3	TRBD2
TGTGCCAGCTCACGTTTGACGAACACTGAAGCTTTCTTT	CASSRLTNTEAFF	NA	TRBV18	TRBJ1-1	NA
TGTGCCAGCAGTTATCGTTTTGTGGCGGGAGTTAAGAATGAGCAGTTCTTC	CASSYRFVAGVKNEQFF	once	TRBV28	TRBJ2-1	TRBD2
TGTGCCAGCAGCACTCAAAGTGGACTTCACAATGAGCAGTTCTTC	CASSTQSGLHNEQFF	NA	TRBV9	TRBJ2-1	NA
TGTGCCAGCCGACAGGTTGGCATGAACACTGAAGCTTTCTTT	CASRQVGMNTEAFF	NA	TRBV18	TRBJ1-1	NA
TGCGCCAGCAGCTTGCTAGGGATAAATAACTATGGCTACACCTTC	CASSLLGINNYGYTF	NA	TRBV5-1	TRBJ1-2	NA
TGTGCCTGGTTCACAGGGTCCCGCAACGCCCGGTGGAACACCATATATTTT	CAWFTGSRNARWNTIYF	NA	TRBV30	TRBJ1-3	NA
TGTGCCAGCGGTAAGAAGACAGGGGGCTCGTTACCGCACGAGCAGTACTTC	CASGKKTGGSLPHEQYF	NA	TRBV5-4	TRBJ2-7	TRBD1
TGCGCCAGCAGCCAAGACAACCTTGCAACTAATGAAAAACTGTTTTTT	CASSQDNLATNEKLFF	once	TRBV4-1	TRBJ1-4	NA
TGTGCCAGCAGGACCGGAGGAGGGTCGGAAGGCTACACCTTC	CASRTGGGSEGYTF	NA	TRBV28	TRBJ1-2	NA
TGTGCCAGCAGTTTATCGAGGTCGGAGGGGGTCTATGGCTACACCTTC	CASSLSRSEGVYGYTF	NA	TRBV27	TRBJ1-2	NA
TGTGCCAGCAGTCAGGGCCCCGAGCAGTACTTC	CASSQGPEQYF	NA	TRBV27	TRBJ2-7	NA
TGTGCCAGCAGTGAAGGAGCGGTTAGCGACTACGAGCAGTACTTC	CASSEGAVSDYEQYF	NA	TRBV2	TRBJ2-7	NA
TGCGCCAGCAGCTTGGGTACAGCCCAAGAGACCCAGTACTTC	CASSLGTAQETQYF	NA	TRBV5-1	TRBJ2-5	NA
TGTGCCAGTGCAGCGGGAGGGCCATTAACCGGGGAGCTGTTTTTT	CASAAGGPLTGELFF	NA	TRBV9	TRBJ2-2	TRBD2
TGTGCCAGCACCGGGACATCGAACACCGGGGAGCTGTTTTTT	CASTGTSNTGELFF	NA	TRBV2	TRBJ2-2	NA
TGTGCCAGCAGTACGGGACTATCTGGGTACAATGAGCAGTTCTTC	CASSTGLSGYNEQFF	NA	TRBV6-4	TRBJ2-1	TRBD2